Listed below are T cell receptor beta chains from one sample, sequenced in a study of cytomegalovirus exposure and HLA in healthy donors. Generated by immunoSEQ multiplex PCR, the TCRdb table keeps only in-frame clones and is missing some. The sample includes 90,000 or so clones, about 76% seen only once; the top ten take about a tenth. Sequencing was carried out using PBMCs. Source of these receptors: a man in his thirties or forties in good health and CMV-seropositive. Both conserved end residues are part of each CDR3. Each record gives: D gene, J gene, clone size, V gene, CDR3 DNA, CDR3 protein. The D gene is left open where the match is weak. The size entry is marked missing in some rows and otherwise reads once, few, many or a size class.

TRBD1 | TRBJ1-6 | - | TRBV5-1 | TGCGCCAGCAGCCCCAGGGGGCTGTTAGATTCACCCCTCCACTTT | CASSPRGLLDSPLHF
TRBD1 | TRBJ1-6 | - | TRBV6-6 | TGTGCCAGCAGTAAGGCGGGACAGGGGAGTTCACCCCTCCACTTT | CASSKAGQGSSPLHF
- | TRBJ1-2 | few | TRBV4-1 | TGCGCCAGCAGCCAAGCCGCAGGGTCTGGCTACACCTTC | CASSQAAGSGYTF
- | TRBJ1-3 | - | TRBV14 | TGTGCCAGCAGTCCTTTCAGGTCCTCTGGAAACACCATATATTTT | CASSPFRSSGNTIYF
TRBD2 | TRBJ2-7 | - | TRBV5-1 | TGCGCCAGCAGCTATATAGCGGGGGACTCCTACGAGCAGTACTTC | CASSYIAGDSYEQYF
- | TRBJ1-2 | - | TRBV4-1 | TGCGCCAGCAGCCTCTTTGTTAACTATGGCTACACCTTC | CASSLFVNYGYTF
- | TRBJ1-1 | - | TRBV30 | TGTGCCTGGAGTGAATATTCTGAAGCTTTCTTT | CAWSEYSEAFF
TRBD1 | TRBJ1-1 | once | TRBV5-1 | TGCGCCAGCAGCTCCACAGGGGGCAGGAACACTGAGGCTTTCTTT | CASSSTGGRNTEAFF
TRBD1 | TRBJ2-2 | - | TRBV6-1 | TGTGCCAGCAGGTGGGGACAGTTGAACACCGGGGAGCTGTTTTTT | CASRWGQLNTGELFF
- | TRBJ1-4 | - | TRBV27 | TGTGCCAGCAGTTTATACCCAGGGGTTGAAAAACTGTTTTTT | CASSLYPGVEKLFF
- | TRBJ2-7 | - | TRBV21-1 | TGTGCCAGAAGACAGGGAATAGCGTACGAGCAGTACTTC | CARRQGIAYEQYF
- | TRBJ2-7 | few | TRBV5-8 | TGTGCCAGCACCCCGCCTTCCGGGACACCCCTTTTCCACGAGCAGTACTTC | CASTPPSGTPLFHEQYF
- | TRBJ1-2 | - | TRBV19 | TGTGCCAGTAGTCTGGAATTTGACAGCCCAAGAACTCACTATGGCTACACCTTC | CASSLEFDSPRTHYGYTF
- | TRBJ2-7 | - | TRBV7-8 | TGTGCCAGCAGCCCTGACTTGATAAGCTCCTACGAGCAGTACTTC | CASSPDLISSYEQYF
- | TRBJ1-1 | - | TRBV29-1 | TGCAGCGTTGTACAGTCGAACACTGAAGCTTTCTTT | CSVVQSNTEAFF
- | TRBJ2-5 | - | TRBV15 | TGTGCCACCAGCAGAGGTCAGGGTACCTTAGAGACCCAGTACTTC | CATSRGQGTLETQYF
- | TRBJ2-3 | - | TRBV6-4 | TGTGCCAGCAAAAGATCCGGGAACCAGGAGGATACGCAGTATTTT | CASKRSGNQEDTQYF
TRBD1 | TRBJ2-5 | few | TRBV4-3 | TGCGCCAGCAGCCTTAAGCGGTACGGACAGGGTGTAGAGACCCAGTACTTC | CASSLKRYGQGVETQYF
- | TRBJ1-5 | - | TRBV6-1 | TGTGCCAGCAGTGCCCGACAGGCTTCGATCGATCAGCCCCAGCATTTT | CASSARQASIDQPQHF
TRBD2 | TRBJ2-1 | - | TRBV6-6 | TGTGCCAGCAGCCCCCCGGCGGGGGGTTTCCCGGGAGAGCAGTTCTTC | CASSPPAGGFPGEQFF
- | TRBJ2-1 | - | TRBV5-6 | TGTGCCAGCAGCTTGTACGGGACAGAGCAGTTCTTC | CASSLYGTEQFF
- | TRBJ2-2 | - | TRBV9 | TGTGCCAGCAGCGTAGCGACCGGGGAGCTGTTTTTT | CASSVATGELFF
TRBD2 | TRBJ2-3 | - | TRBV5-4 | TGTGCCAGCAGCTGGGGGACTAGCGGATTGGATACGCAGTATTTT | CASSWGTSGLDTQYF
- | TRBJ1-1 | - | TRBV4-1 | TGCGCCAGCAGCCAAGTCAGGGTTAGGAACACTGAAGCTTTCTTT | CASSQVRVRNTEAFF
TRBD1 | TRBJ1-2 | - | TRBV6-1 | TGTGCCAGCAGTGAATCACTGGGACAGGGTGGGACCTACTATGGCTACACCTTC | CASSESLGQGGTYYGYTF
TRBD1 | TRBJ1-3 | - | TRBV5-4 | TGTGCCAGCAGCCCGGGACAGGGTGGAAACACCATATATTTT | CASSPGQGGNTIYF
- | TRBJ1-4 | - | TRBV7-6 | TGTGCCAGCAGCTTAGGAACCTACAGGGCGCCTAATGAAAAACTGTTTTTT | CASSLGTYRAPNEKLFF
- | TRBJ1-2 | - | TRBV2 | TGTGCCAGCAGTGAAGCGCGGGTCCAGTTCGGCTACACCTTC | CASSEARVQFGYTF
- | TRBJ2-1 | - | TRBV10-1 | TGCGCCAGCAGCGAGACTGATGCCAATGAGCAGTTCTTC | CASSETDANEQFF
- | TRBJ2-5 | - | TRBV7-3 | TGTGCCAGCAGCCCCGGCCGGCGGTTCCAAGAGACCCAGTACTTC | CASSPGRRFQETQYF
TRBD1 | TRBJ2-7 | - | TRBV28 | TGTGCCAGCAGCCCTCGGGGACAGGGCCCCTACGAGCAGTACTTC | CASSPRGQGPYEQYF
TRBD1 | TRBJ1-2 | - | TRBV5-1 | TGCGCCAGCAGCTCCCCCGGGACAGCGGAGGGCTACACCTTC | CASSSPGTAEGYTF
- | TRBJ2-5 | - | TRBV7-2 | TGTGCCAGCAGCCCCCGACTAGTGAGTGAGACCCAGTACTTC | CASSPRLVSETQYF
TRBD2 | TRBJ2-7 | - | TRBV15 | TGTGCCACCAGCAGAGATTATGTCGGGGGGGGCGAGCAGTACTTC | CATSRDYVGGGEQYF
- | TRBJ2-5 | - | TRBV5-1 | TGCGCCAGCAGCTTTGGCCCAGGGGAGACGACCCAGTACTTC | CASSFGPGETTQYF
TRBD1 | TRBJ1-2 | - | TRBV11-2 | TGTGCCAGCAGCTATTCAACAGGGGGCCACTATGGCTACACCTTC | CASSYSTGGHYGYTF
TRBD1 | TRBJ1-1 | few | TRBV7-9 | TGTGCCAGCAGCTTAGGGGGACAGGGGATAACTGAAGCTTTCTTT | CASSLGGQGITEAFF
- | TRBJ1-1 | - | TRBV29-1 | TGCAGCGTTGAATTCGGGGTCACTGAAGCTTTCTTT | CSVEFGVTEAFF
TRBD1 | TRBJ1-1 | few | TRBV6-5 | TGTGCCAGCAGTTACGGGACAGGGACTGGTGCTTTCTTT | CASSYGTGTGAFF
- | TRBJ2-7 | - | TRBV7-2 | TGTGCCAGCAGCACTCAGGGGACTACCCTCTCCTACGAGCAGTACTTC | CASSTQGTTLSYEQYF
- | TRBJ2-7 | - | TRBV19 | TGTGCCAGTAGCCTATCGCACGGGGGTTCCAGCTCCTACGAGCAGTACTTC | CASSLSHGGSSSYEQYF
TRBD1 | TRBJ2-7 | - | TRBV5-5 | TGTGCCAGCAGCGCCAACAGGGGGCTTTCTTCCTACGAGCAGTACTTC | CASSANRGLSSYEQYF
- | TRBJ1-6 | - | TRBV30 | TGTGCCTGGAGCCACAGGGCCGGCGGTTCACCCCTCCACTTT | CAWSHRAGGSPLHF
TRBD2 | TRBJ2-1 | - | TRBV7-2 | TGTGCCAGCAGCTTAGCGGGGAGGCCGGGTAGCGGGGGGGCCAATGAGCAGTTCTTC | CASSLAGRPGSGGANEQFF
- | TRBJ1-1 | - | TRBV4-2 | TGTGCCAGCAGCCAAGCATTTAAGAGGGACTACACTGAAGCTTTCTTT | CASSQAFKRDYTEAFF
TRBD1 | TRBJ2-7 | - | TRBV5-1 | TGCGCCAGCAGCTTCATCGAGCTCCAGGGGGTGGTATACTTC | CASSFIELQGVVYF
- | TRBJ1-4 | - | TRBV29-1 | TGCAGCGTTCGGGTTATCGGGGTTCCGCGGCTGTTTTTT | CSVRVIGVPRLFF
TRBD1 | TRBJ1-1 | - | TRBV29-1 | TGCAGCGCCGAGGGACAGGGAAACACTGAAGCTTTCTTT | CSAEGQGNTEAFF
- | TRBJ1-6 | - | TRBV6-1 | TGTGCCAGCAAACCGGTGACCAGGAATTCACCCCTCCACTTT | CASKPVTRNSPLHF
TRBD2 | TRBJ2-7 | - | TRBV7-9 | TGTTCCAGCAGCCGGGGGGTCTACGAGCAGTACTTC | CSSSRGVYEQYF
- | TRBJ2-3 | - | TRBV15 | TGTGCCATTGGCCGAACAGATACGCAGTATTTT | CAIGRTDTQYF
TRBD2 | TRBJ2-3 | - | TRBV5-1 | TGCGCCAGCAGCTTGACGGGCGGGGGGGCCTCAGATACGCAGTATTTT | CASSLTGGGASDTQYF
TRBD1 | TRBJ1-1 | once | TRBV19 | TGTGCCAGTAGTACCGGGACAGGGGGAGAACGGACTGAAGCTTTCTTT | CASSTGTGGERTEAFF
- | TRBJ2-5 | - | TRBV5-8 | TGTGCCAGCAGCTTGTCGCTCAGGGAAGGAGAGACCCAGTACTTC | CASSLSLREGETQYF